Each of the 30 T cell receptor beta chains below was sequenced from the same sample in a study of blood T cell repertoires in COVID-19. Using immunoSEQ multiplex PCR, the repertoire was profiled, and TCRdb retains in-frame clones only, with some absent. The table has about 160,000 clones, 80% seen once. Sequenced material: PBMCs or T cells enriched from blood (not recorded which). The receptors were gathered from a middle-aged man who had recovered from COVID-19.

The chain uses TRBV29-1 and TRBJ1-5; D gene uncertain. Germline V lookup: CDR1 SQVTM, CDR2 ANQGSEA. V dropped 2 bases and J dropped 9 bases, with 14 bases sitting between them. The CDR3 sequence is 13 residues long. CDR3 loop: CSVEIVTPGPQHF. The CDR3 nucleotides are TGCAGCGTTGAAATTGTAACCCCAGGGCCCCAGCATTTT.

The V and J genes are TRBV2 and TRBJ1-1, with D perhaps TRBD1 (6 bases). V was cut by 6 bases and J by 0 bases, with 14 bases left in between. The V gene's germline CDR1 is SNHLY and CDR2 FYNNEI. CDR3 size: 15 residues. The CDR3, as DNA: TGTGCCAGCAGGATCAAACAGGGCATGAACACTGAAGCTTTCTTT. Translation: CASRIKQGMNTEAFF.

The chain links TRBV5-1 to TRBJ2-4, with TRBD2 as a possible D gene (5 bases). Germline lookup yields CDR1 SGHRS and CDR2 YFSETQ. Between the trimmed V and J ends, which lost 0 bases and 8 bases, there was a span of 12 bases. The CDR3 totals 14 residues. The CDR3 DNA reads TGCGCCAGCAGCTTGGGAGGGAAGGCGGACATTCAGTACTTC. Protein product: CASSLGGKADIQYF. The full variable domain, its missing parts supplied by reference TRBV5-1 and TRBJ2-4, is KAGVTQTPRYLIKTRGQQVTLSCSPISGHRSVSWYQQTPGQGLQFLFEYFSETQRNKGNFPGRFSGRQFSNSRSEMNVSTLELGDSALYLCASSLGGKADIQYFGAGTRLSVL.

V and J are TRBV19 and TRBJ1-3; no definite D call. V dropped 8 bases and J dropped 2 bases, with 16 bases sitting between them. Germline-derived CDR1 and CDR2 are LNHDA and SQIVND (reference sequence). CDR3 length equals 15 residues. DNA for the CDR3: TGTGCCAGTTCTTTTTTTCAGTCGCCTGGAAACACCATATATTTT. Its translation: CASSFFQSPGNTIYF. The variable domain in full, with the rest retrieved from reference TRBV19 and TRBJ1-3, is DGGITQSPKYLFRKEGQNVTLSCEQNLNHDAMYWYRQDPGQGLRLIYYSQIVNDFQKGDIAEGYSVSREKKESFPLTVTSAQKNPTAFYLCASSFFQSPGNTIYFGEGSWLTVV.

The chain combines TRBV18 with TRBJ2-5; tentatively, D is TRBD2 (6 bases). Germline V gene lookup returns CDR1 KGHSH and CDR2 LQKENI. CDR3 size: 14 residues. V was clipped by 3 bases and J by 5 bases, with 13 bases between them. CDR3 in amino acids: CASSPGLSTETQYF. The CDR3 nucleotides read TGTGCCAGCTCACCGGGACTGAGTACGGAGACCCAGTACTTC.

The V gene is TRBV6-2 or TRBV6-3, the J gene TRBJ2-7; the match to TRBD2 covers 7 bases. Germline V CDR1 and CDR2: MNHEY, SVGEGT. J lost 1 base, V lost 0 bases, and 12 bases had no gene match. The length of the CDR3 is 18 residues. Written as DNA, the CDR3 is TGTGCCAGCAGTTACTCGGTGTTTGAGGCGCGGGGGTCCTACGAGCAGTACGTC. Translating gives CASSYSVFEARGSYEQYV.

As regards this clone: The sample carries other DNA sequences with the same CDR3. The chain couples TRBV5-1 to TRBJ2-3; D might be TRBD1 (6 bases). Germline-derived CDR1 and CDR2 are SGHRS and YFSETQ. The CDR3 is made up of 14 amino acids. The V gene lost 5 bases and the J gene lost 0 bases, with 10 bases spanning the gap. The DNA of the CDR3 is TGCGCCAGCAGTCCGGGACAAAGCACAGATACGCAGTATTTT. Translation: CASSPGQSTDTQYF.

The rearrangement uses TRBV6-5 and TRBJ2-3, with 9 bases identical to TRBD2. The CDR3 is 15 amino acids. The V segment lost 3 bases and the J segment 3 bases; nucleotides outside the gene matches: 4. The V gene's germline CDR1 is MNHEY and CDR2 SVGAGI. The chain's CDR3 is CASSYLAGDTDTQYF. In DNA, the CDR3 is TGTGCCAGCAGTTATTTAGCGGGGGATACAGATACGCAGTATTTT.

The V gene is TRBV9, the J gene TRBJ1-1; D call uncertain. Looked up from germline, CDR1 is SGDLS and CDR2 is YYNGEE. CDR3 length: 14 residues. The V end was cut by 5 bases, the J end by 13 bases, with 24 bases between. The CDR3 spells CASSEDSSPLYSFF. The CDR3 DNA reads as TGTGCCAGCAGTGAAGACTCTTCCCCGCTTTATAGTTTCTTT.

The V and J genes are TRBV9 and TRBJ1-2; 9 bases map to TRBD1. The germline V gene has CDR1 SGDLS and CDR2 YYNGEE. J lost 9 bases, V lost 3 bases, and 6 bases had no gene match. The CDR3 is 13 residues long. The DNA for the CDR3 is TGTGCCAGCAGCGCACAGGGGGCTGTTAGCTACACCTTC. Protein product: CASSAQGAVSYTF.

The CDR3 DNA follows: TGTGCCTGGGACAGATTGACCTCTGGGGCCAACGTCCTGACTTTC. Residues: CAWDRLTSGANVLTF. The chain is built from TRBV30 and TRBJ2-6, with D possibly TRBD1 on 5 matching bases. Germline V gene sequence: CDR1 GTSNPN, CDR2 SVGIG (reference sequence). Trimming took off 5 bases at V and 0 bases at J, with 11 bases between the two ends. CDR3 length equals 15 residues.

CDR3 DNA: TGTGCCAGCAGCCTAGGACTTATCACCGGGGAGCTGTTTTTT. Translated, it gives CASSLGLITGELFF. The J gene is TRBJ2-2, the V gene TRBV7-2, with D tentatively TRBD2 (5 bases). Germline V gene sequence: CDR1 SGHTA, CDR2 FQGNSA. Trimming took off 5 bases at V and 4 bases at J, with 11 bases between the two ends. The CDR3 is made up of 14 amino acids.

This chain joins TRBV6-5 and TRBJ1-1, with 7 bases fitting TRBD1. The CDR3 spans 14 residues. Unmatched junction bases numbered 5, after V lost 6 bases and J lost 1 base. Looked up from germline, CDR1 is MNHEY and CDR2 is SVGAGI. CDR3 coding DNA: TGTGCCAGCAGCTCGGGACAGACGAACACTGAAGCTTTCTTT. This sequence encodes CASSSGQTNTEAFF.

This clone was seen only once. The sample contains more than one DNA sequence encoding this CDR3. The chain uses TRBV20-1 and TRBJ2-7; D not certain. The germline V gene encodes CDR1 DFQATT and CDR2 SNEGSKA (reference sequence). V was clipped by 5 bases and J by 4 bases, with 6 bases between them. The CDR3 runs 10 residues. CDR3 sequence reads: CSALNYEQYF. CDR3 DNA: TGCAGTGCTCTAAATTACGAGCAGTACTTC.

This clone has only one observation. The rearrangement joins TRBV7-8 to TRBJ2-5; 7 bases are shared with TRBD2. Germline CDR1 SGHVS, CDR2 FQNEAQ. The CDR3 loop spans 15 amino acids. The trim removed 5 bases at V and 1 base at J, leaving 7 bases unmatched. The CDR3 DNA reads as TGTGCCAGCAGCCCCGGGACTAAGGTCCAAGAGACCCAGTACTTC. It yields the protein CASSPGTKVQETQYF.

V and J are TRBV5-1 and TRBJ2-7; 10 bases match TRBD1. The junction had 15 bases not matched to a gene; V was cut back by 0 bases and J by 3 bases. The CDR3 contains 19 residues. Germline V gene sequence: CDR1 SGHRS, CDR2 YFSETQ. CDR3 sequence reads: CASSLEHLGTGDGIYEQYF. The CDR3 coding sequence is TGCGCCAGCAGCTTGGAACATCTTGGGACAGGGGACGGCATCTACGAGCAGTACTTC.

The V gene is TRBV24-1, the J gene TRBJ1-1; D may be TRBD1 (5 bases). Germline V gene lookup returns CDR1 KGHDR and CDR2 SFDVKD. The CDR3 is 14 residues long. Trimming removed 2 bases at V and 5 bases at J, with 11 bases between. CDR3 residues: CATSDSGRQTEAFF. The DNA of the CDR3 is TGTGCCACCAGTGATTCCGGCAGACAGACTGAAGCTTTCTTT.

There are a few counts of this clone. The rearrangement links TRBV7-2 to TRBJ1-4, with D hard to call. V dropped 3 bases and J dropped 5 bases, with 13 bases sitting between them. In germline, CDR1 is SGHTA, CDR2 FQGNSA. This CDR3 contains 15 residues. The DNA of the CDR3 is TGTGCCAGCAGCTTTGGCGCAGGCAGGAATGAAAAACTGTTTTTT. This encodes CASSFGAGRNEKLFF.

This clone was seen only a few times. V is TRBV27 and J is TRBJ1-5; 7 nucleotides agree with TRBD1. The CDR3 totals 16 residues. Germline loops: CDR1 MNHEY, CDR2 SMNVEV (reference sequence). The J segment lost 0 bases and the V segment lost 5 bases, leaving 7 bases of the junction unmatched. Written as DNA, the CDR3 is TGTGCCAGCAGTGGGGGACAGCTTCTTAGCAATCAGCCCCAGCATTTT. Its translation is CASSGGQLLSNQPQHF.

There are a few counts of this clone. The chain uses TRBV7-8 and TRBJ1-2; D is ambiguous. Germline V gene data show CDR1 as SGHVS and CDR2 as FQNEAQ. The CDR3 is 12 residues long. V gave up 5 bases and J gave up 0 bases, with 4 bases separating them. The CDR3 reads CASSVTNYGYTF. Here the CDR3 DNA reads TGTGCCAGCAGCGTCACTAACTATGGCTACACCTTC.

This clone was found a few times. Other DNA sequences from this sample encode an identical CDR3 as well. The gene calls are TRBV30 and TRBJ1-1; weak D call: TRBD1 (5 bases). V lost 1 base, J lost 4 bases, and 7 bases lay in between. Germline CDR1 GTSNPN, CDR2 SVGIG (reference sequence). The CDR3 is 12 residues long. Here the CDR3 reads CAWSGGVTEAFF. The CDR3 region has the DNA TGTGCCTGGAGTGGGGGGGTCACTGAAGCTTTCTTT.

The chain uses TRBV2 and TRBJ1-4; unclear D gene. Looked up from germline, CDR1 is SNHLY and CDR2 is FYNNEI. V was pared by 6 bases and J by 5 bases, with 10 bases between. The CDR3 spans 13 residues. CDR3 sequence (DNA): TGTGCCAGCAGCCAGAACATGAATGAAAAACTGTTTTTT. Translating it yields CASSQNMNEKLFF.

CDR3 loop: CASSLDRINSPLHF. CDR3 DNA sequence: TGCGCCAGCAGCTTAGACAGGATCAATTCACCCCTCCACTTT. The chain employs TRBV5-1 and TRBJ1-6; D may be TRBD1 (6 bases). Germline V CDR1 and CDR2: SGHRS, YFSETQ. Trimming shortened V by 2 bases and J by 7 bases, and 10 bases separated the two germline ends. CDR3 length: 14 amino acids.

The V call is TRBV5-1, the J call TRBJ1-1, with a tentative D call TRBD1 (5 bases). Deletions cut 4 bases from V and 4 bases from J, with 14 bases between. This CDR3 is built from 14 residues. CDR1 is SGHRS, CDR2 YFSETQ, per germline. CDR3 sequence reads: CASSAGSQGTEAFF. The CDR3, as DNA: TGCGCCAGCAGCGCCGGGTCGCAGGGCACTGAAGCTTTCTTT.

This rearrangement joins TRBV6-1 to TRBJ1-3, with 9 bases fitting TRBD1. The germline gives CDR1 MNHNS, CDR2 SASEGT. The CDR3 consists of 15 residues. The junction had 8 bases not matched to a gene; V was cut back by 3 bases and J by 8 bases. The CDR3 coding sequence is TGTGCCAGCAGTGATGGGGGACAGGGTCGGGACACCATATATTTT. Translated: CASSDGGQGRDTIYF.

V is TRBV9 and J is TRBJ2-3; weak D call: TRBD2 (6 bases). The V end lost 0 bases, the J end lost 4 bases, and 15 bases lay between the germline ends. The germline V gene encodes CDR1 SGDLS and CDR2 YYNGEE. The CDR3 runs 16 residues. CDR3 amino acids: CASSVEAGGSPDTQYF. The CDR3, as DNA: TGTGCCAGCAGCGTAGAAGCCGGAGGGTCCCCAGATACGCAGTATTTT.

The chain combines TRBV7-2 with TRBJ1-2; 7 positions match TRBD1. Germline CDR1 SGHTA, CDR2 FQGNSA. This CDR3 contains 18 residues. V lost 4 bases, J lost 4 bases, and 18 bases stayed unmatched. As DNA, the CDR3 is TGTGCCAGCAGCTCGGGACAGCGACTATCCCAGACCCTCTATGGCTACACCTTC. Translating it yields CASSSGQRLSQTLYGYTF.

This rearrangement joins TRBV4-1 to TRBJ1-1; 7 nucleotides align to TRBD1. Germline V gene data show CDR1 as MGHRA and CDR2 as YSYEKL. V trimming: 3 bases; J trimming: 0 bases; junction bases outside the gene matches: 7. The CDR3 loop spans 16 amino acids. CDR3 sequence (DNA): TGCGCCAGCAGCCAGGCGGACAGGTTCATGAACACTGAAGCTTTCTTT. Translation gives CASSQADRFMNTEAFF.

V gene TRBV3-1 (or the pseudogene TRBV3-2) combines with J gene TRBJ1-2; D remains unclear. Trimming pared 5 bases from V and 8 bases from J, leaving 18 bases between. This CDR3 is 14 amino acids long. CDR1 and CDR2 (germline): LGHDT, YNNKEL (reference sequence). In DNA, the CDR3 is TGTGCCAGCAGCAGGCAGGACGGACGGGGAGGCTACACCTTC. It codes for CASSRQDGRGGYTF.

The V and J genes are TRBV7-3 and TRBJ2-1; TRBD2 is a possible D gene (5 bases). The CDR3 runs to 13 residues. Germline V gene lookup returns CDR1 SGHTA and CDR2 FQGTGA. Trimming took 2 bases from V and 9 from J, leaving 11 bases between them. CDR3 sequence (DNA): TGTGCCAGCAGCTTAGGTCGGGCGGGTGAGCAGTTCTTC. It translates to CASSLGRAGEQFF.